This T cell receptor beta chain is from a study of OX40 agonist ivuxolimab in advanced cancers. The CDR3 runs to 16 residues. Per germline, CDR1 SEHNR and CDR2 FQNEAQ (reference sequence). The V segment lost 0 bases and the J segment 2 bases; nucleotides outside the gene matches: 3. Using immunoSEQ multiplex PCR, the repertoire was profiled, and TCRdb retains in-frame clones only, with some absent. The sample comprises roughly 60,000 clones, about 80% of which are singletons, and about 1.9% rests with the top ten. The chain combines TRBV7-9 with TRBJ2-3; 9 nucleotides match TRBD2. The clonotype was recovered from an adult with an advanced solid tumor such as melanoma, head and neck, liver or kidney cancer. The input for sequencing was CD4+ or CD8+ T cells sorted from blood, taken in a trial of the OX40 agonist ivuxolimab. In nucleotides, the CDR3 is TGTGCCAGCAGCTTAGCTAGCGGGAGATCCACAGATACGCAGTATTTT. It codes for CASSLASGRSTDTQYF.